This TCR beta chain was recovered during a study of blood T cell repertoires in COVID-19. For the study at large: Acute and convalescent COVID-19 specimens originated in the United States, Italy and Spain.

Germline V gives CDR1 SQVTM, CDR2 ANQGSEA. The CDR3 has 12 amino acids. Trimming cost V 7 bases and J 8 bases; bases outside gene matches: 10. The table came from immunoSEQ multiplex PCR; TCRdb's copy has only in-frame clones and leaves some out. The repertoire holds about 70,000 clones, with roughly nine tenths as singletons. The sequence was collected from a man in his fifties with COVID-19, enrolled during active disease. The sample taken for sequencing was peripheral blood. The rearrangement uses TRBV29-1 and TRBJ1-2; the match to TRBD1 covers 7 bases. The CDR3 is CSARDSVGGYTF. The CDR3 nucleotides are TGCAGCGCCCGGGACAGCGTTGGCGGCTACACCTTC.